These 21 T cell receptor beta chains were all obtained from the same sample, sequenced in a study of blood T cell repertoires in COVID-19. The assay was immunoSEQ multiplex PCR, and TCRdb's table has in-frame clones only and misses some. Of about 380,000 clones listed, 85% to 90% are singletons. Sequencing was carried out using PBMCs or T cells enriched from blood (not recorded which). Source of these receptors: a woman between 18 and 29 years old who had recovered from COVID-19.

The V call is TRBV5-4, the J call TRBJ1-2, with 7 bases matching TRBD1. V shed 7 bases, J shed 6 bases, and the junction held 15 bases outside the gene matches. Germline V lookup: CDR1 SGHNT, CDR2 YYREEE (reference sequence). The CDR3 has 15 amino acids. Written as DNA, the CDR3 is TGTGCCAGCTGCCGGGGCACCGACAGGGTCAATGGCTACACCTTC. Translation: CASCRGTDRVNGYTF.

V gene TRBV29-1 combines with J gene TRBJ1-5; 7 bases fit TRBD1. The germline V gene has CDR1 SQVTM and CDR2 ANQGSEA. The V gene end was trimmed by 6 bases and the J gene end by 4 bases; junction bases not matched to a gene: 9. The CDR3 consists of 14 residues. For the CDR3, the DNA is TGCAGCGTCGCTAAGGGACAGTCGAATCAGCCCCAGCATTTT. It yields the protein CSVAKGQSNQPQHF.

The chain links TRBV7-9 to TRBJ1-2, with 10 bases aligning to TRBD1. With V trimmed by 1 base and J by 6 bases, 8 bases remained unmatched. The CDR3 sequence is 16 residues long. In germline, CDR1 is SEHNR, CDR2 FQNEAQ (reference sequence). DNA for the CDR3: TGTGCCAGCAGCTTAGAATTGGGGACAGGGGAGAATGGCTACACCTTC. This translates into CASSLELGTGENGYTF. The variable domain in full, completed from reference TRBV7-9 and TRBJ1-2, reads DTGVSQNPRHKITKRGQNVTFRCDPISEHNRLYWYRQTLGQGPEFLTYFQNEAQLEKSRLLSDRFSAERPKGSFSTLEIQRTEQGDSAMYLCASSLELGTGENGYTFGSGTRLTVV.

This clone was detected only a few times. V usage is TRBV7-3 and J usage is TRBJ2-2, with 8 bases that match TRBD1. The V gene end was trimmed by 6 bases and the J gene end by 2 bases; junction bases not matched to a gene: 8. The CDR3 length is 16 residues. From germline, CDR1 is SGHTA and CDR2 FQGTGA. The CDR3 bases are TGTGCCAGCAGTACAACCGGGACAGGAAACACCGGGGAGCTGTTTTTT. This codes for CASSTTGTGNTGELFF.

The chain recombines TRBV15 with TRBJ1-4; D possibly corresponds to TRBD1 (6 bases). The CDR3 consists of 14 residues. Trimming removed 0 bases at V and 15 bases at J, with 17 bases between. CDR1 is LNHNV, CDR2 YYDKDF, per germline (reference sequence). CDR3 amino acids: CATSRDNSGGLLFF. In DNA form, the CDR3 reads TGTGCCACCAGCAGAGATAATTCCGGGGGGCTGTTGTTTTTT. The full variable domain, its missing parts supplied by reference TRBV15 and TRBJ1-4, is DAMVIQNPRYQVTQFGKPVTLSCSQTLNHNVMYWYQQKSSQAPKLLFHYYDKDFNNEADTPDNFQSRRPNTSFCFLDIRSPGLGDTAMYLCATSRDNSGGLLFFGSGTQLSVL.

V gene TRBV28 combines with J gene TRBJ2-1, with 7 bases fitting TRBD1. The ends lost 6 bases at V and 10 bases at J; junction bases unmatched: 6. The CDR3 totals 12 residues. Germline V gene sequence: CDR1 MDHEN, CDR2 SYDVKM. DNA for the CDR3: TGTGCCAGCAGCTCGGACAGGTCCGAGCAGTTCTTC. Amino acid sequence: CASSSDRSEQFF.

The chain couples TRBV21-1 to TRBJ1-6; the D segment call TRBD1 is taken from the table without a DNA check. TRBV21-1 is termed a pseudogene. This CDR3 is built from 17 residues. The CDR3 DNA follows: TGTGCCAGCAGCAAAGAGGTTGGGGCAGTTCATAATTCACCCCTCCACTTT. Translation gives CASSKEVGAVHNSPLHF.

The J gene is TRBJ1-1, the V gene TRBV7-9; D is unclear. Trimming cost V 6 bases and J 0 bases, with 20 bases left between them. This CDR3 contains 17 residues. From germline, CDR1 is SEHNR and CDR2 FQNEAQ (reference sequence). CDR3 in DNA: TGTGCCAGCAGAATGGAGGCAGCGTCATCCATGAACACTGAAGCTTTCTTT. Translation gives CASRMEAASSMNTEAFF.

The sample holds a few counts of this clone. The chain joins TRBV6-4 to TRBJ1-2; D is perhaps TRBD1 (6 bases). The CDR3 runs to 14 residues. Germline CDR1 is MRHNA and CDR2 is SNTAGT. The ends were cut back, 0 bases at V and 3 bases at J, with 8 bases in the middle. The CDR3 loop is CASSDSAGDYGYTF. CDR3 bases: TGTGCCAGCAGTGACTCGGCAGGGGACTATGGCTACACCTTC.

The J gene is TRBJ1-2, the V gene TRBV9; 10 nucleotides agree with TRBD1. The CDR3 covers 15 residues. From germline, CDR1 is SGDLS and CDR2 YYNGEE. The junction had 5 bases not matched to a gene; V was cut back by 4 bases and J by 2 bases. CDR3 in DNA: TGTGCCAGCAGCCTCCGGGGACAGGGGAACTATGGCTACACCTTC. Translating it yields CASSLRGQGNYGYTF.

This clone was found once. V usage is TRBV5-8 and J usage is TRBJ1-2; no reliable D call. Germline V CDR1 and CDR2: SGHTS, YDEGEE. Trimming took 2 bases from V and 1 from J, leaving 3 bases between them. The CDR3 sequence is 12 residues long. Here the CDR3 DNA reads TGTGCCAGCAGCTTCAATAACTATGGCTACACCTTC. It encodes CASSFNNYGYTF.

In nucleotides, the CDR3 is TGCGCCAGCAGTGCCGGAGGAGATGAAAAACTGTTTTTT. Residues: CASSAGGDEKLFF. V usage is TRBV10-2 and J usage is TRBJ1-4; D call uncertain. The CDR3 has 13 residues. The V gene lost 4 bases and the J gene lost 6 bases, with 9 bases spanning the gap. Germline V lookup: CDR1 WSHSY, CDR2 SAAADI.

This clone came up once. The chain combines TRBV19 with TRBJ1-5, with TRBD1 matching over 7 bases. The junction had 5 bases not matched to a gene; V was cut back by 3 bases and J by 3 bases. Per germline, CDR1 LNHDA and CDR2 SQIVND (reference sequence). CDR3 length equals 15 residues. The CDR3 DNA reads TGTGCCAGTAGTATCCAGGGACAGATCAATCAGCCCCAGCATTTT. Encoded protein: CASSIQGQINQPQHF.

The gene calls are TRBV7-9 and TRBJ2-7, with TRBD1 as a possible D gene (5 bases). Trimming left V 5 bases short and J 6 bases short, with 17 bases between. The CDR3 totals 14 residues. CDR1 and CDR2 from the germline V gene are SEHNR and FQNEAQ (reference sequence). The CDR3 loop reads CASSHKDTSSEQYF. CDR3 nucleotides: TGTGCCAGCAGCCATAAGGACACAAGCAGCGAGCAGTACTTC.

The CDR3 bases are TGTGCCAGTAGTATCCTTCCCCTTTGGAGCCTAACCAACTCTGGAGCTTTCTTT. Protein: CASSILPLWSLTNSGAFF. The rearrangement uses TRBV19 and TRBJ1-1, with unresolved D. V shed 3 bases and J shed 10 bases, with 30 bases lying between them. Germline V gene data show CDR1 as LNHDA and CDR2 as SQIVND (reference sequence). This CDR3 contains 18 residues.

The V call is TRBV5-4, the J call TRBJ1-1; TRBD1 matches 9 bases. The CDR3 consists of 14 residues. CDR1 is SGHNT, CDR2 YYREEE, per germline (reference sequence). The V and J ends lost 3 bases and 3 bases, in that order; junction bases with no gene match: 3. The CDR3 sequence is CASSSTGGDTEAFF. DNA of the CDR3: TGTGCCAGCAGCTCGACAGGGGGGGACACTGAAGCTTTCTTT.

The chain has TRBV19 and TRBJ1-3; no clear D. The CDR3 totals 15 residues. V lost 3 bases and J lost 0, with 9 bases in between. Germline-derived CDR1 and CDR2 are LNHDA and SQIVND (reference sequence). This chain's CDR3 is CASSMRELSGNTIYF. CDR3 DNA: TGTGCCAGTAGTATGAGGGAGCTCTCTGGAAACACCATATATTTT.

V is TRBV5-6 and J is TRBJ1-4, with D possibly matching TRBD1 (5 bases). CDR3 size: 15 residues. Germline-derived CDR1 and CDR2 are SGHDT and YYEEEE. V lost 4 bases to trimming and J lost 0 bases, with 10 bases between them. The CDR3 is CASSRLTATNEKLFF. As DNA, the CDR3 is TGTGCCAGCAGCCGCCTGACAGCAACTAATGAAAAACTGTTTTTT.

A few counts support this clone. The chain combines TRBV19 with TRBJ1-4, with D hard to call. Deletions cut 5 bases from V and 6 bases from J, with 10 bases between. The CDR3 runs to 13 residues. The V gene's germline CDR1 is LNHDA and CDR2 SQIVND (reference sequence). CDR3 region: CASSADSDEKLFF. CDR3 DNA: TGTGCCAGTAGTGCGGACTCGGATGAAAAACTGTTTTTT.

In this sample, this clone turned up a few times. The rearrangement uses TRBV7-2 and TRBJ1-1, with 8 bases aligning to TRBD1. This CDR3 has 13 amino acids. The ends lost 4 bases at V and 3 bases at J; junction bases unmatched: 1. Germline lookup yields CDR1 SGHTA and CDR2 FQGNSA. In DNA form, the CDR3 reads TGTGCCAGCAGCTCGGACAGGGACACTGAAGCTTTCTTT. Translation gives CASSSDRDTEAFF.

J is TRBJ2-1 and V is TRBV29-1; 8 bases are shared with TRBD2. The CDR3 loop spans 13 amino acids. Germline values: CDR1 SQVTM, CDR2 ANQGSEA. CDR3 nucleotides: TGCAGTGAAGGCGGGGGGACGTACAATGAGCAGTTCTTC. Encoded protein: CSEGGGTYNEQFF.